Detailed here is one T cell receptor (beta chain). Its antigen is still unknown. This sample includes further DNA sequences coding for the same CDR3. The source of the sample is a study of cytotoxic CD8 clonotypes in ibrutinib-treated CLL. For the study at large: IGHV unmutated 17 to 18; relapsed/refractory about a dozen; treatment-naive over 14. Whole-study findings and limits: Once treatment began, public clonotypes, which were uncommon, contracted or stayed stable. Sampling times differed between sustained-remission and progressing patients.

The CDR3 covers 13 residues. The germline V gene has CDR1 MDHEN and CDR2 SYDVKM. V was pared by 5 bases and J by 4 bases, with 12 bases between. A 1 in 200,000 to 1 in 1 million T cell depth was the sequencing target. Assay used: immunoSEQ multiplex PCR; TCRdb lists only in-frame clones, some missing. Seen here are 130,000 or so clones, 60% to 85% observed once, and the top ten hold around 30%. The sequencing here drew on PBMCs, taken after 12 months of ibrutinib treatment. The TCR originated in a human donor with chronic lymphocytic leukemia. The V call is TRBV28, the J call TRBJ2-7, with D perhaps matching TRBD1 (6 bases). The chain's CDR3 is CASSTGHSYEQYF. The CDR3 DNA follows: TGTGCCAGCAGTACGGGACACTCATACGAGCAGTACTTC.